This T cell receptor beta chain was sequenced in a study of tumor and adjacent non-tumor tissue in lung cancer. On the study more broadly: Patients comprised about a dozen adenocarcinoma, 2 squamous cell carcinoma and 1 small cell lung cancer. Samples averaged roughly 4 million productive TCRbeta reads each. Stage I to III disease affected ten to eleven men and roughly 5 women aged about 31 to 80. Study-wide points: Top 100 clones took a larger repertoire share in normal lung.

Three rounds of nested PCR, following a modified ARM-PCR protocol, produced the TCRbeta library. MiXCR, applied by TCRdb to the multiplex PCR reads, yields one record per CDR3 protein. Found here are approximately 66,000 distinct CDR3 sequences, around two thirds of them singletons; the top ten hold 32%. RNA was extracted from bulk tissue without any cell sorting. Distant lung tissue was collected more than 3 cm away from the tumor edge. In regard to this clonotype: Its antigen is not identified.

The length of the CDR3 is 15 residues. V shed 2 bases, J shed 12 bases, and the junction held 10 bases outside the gene matches. The germline V gene encodes CDR1 SGHNT and CDR2 YENEEA. The source is a man in his 70s with non-small cell lung cancer. Sequencing input: distant non-tumor lung tissue. This chain joins TRBV11-3 and TRBJ2-1; 10 positions agree with TRBD2. The CDR3 DNA follows: TGTGCCAGCAGCTTACTAGCGGGAGCTCACAGTGGGCAGTTCTTC. This gives the protein CASSLLAGAHSGQFF.